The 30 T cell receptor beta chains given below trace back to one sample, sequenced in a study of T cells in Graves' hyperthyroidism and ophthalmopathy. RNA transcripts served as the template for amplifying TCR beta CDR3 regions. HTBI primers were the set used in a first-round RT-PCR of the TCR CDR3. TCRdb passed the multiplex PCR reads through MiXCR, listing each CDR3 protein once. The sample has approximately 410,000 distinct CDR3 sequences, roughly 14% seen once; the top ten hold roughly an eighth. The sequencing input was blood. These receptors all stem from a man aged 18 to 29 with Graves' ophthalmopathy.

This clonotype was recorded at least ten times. CDR3 nucleotides: TGTGCCAGTGGGGATCCGAGCTCTGGAAACACCATATATTTT. Residues: CASGDPSSGNTIYF. V usage is TRBV2 and J usage is TRBJ1-3; D call uncertain. Germline lookup yields CDR1 SNHLY and CDR2 FYNNEI. Trimming cost V 9 bases and J 0 bases, with 12 bases left between them. CDR3 length equals 14 residues.

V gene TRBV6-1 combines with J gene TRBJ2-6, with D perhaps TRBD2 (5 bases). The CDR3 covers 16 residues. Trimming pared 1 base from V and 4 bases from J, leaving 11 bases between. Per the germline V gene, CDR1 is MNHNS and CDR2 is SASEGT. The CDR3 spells CASSEGPGTGANVLTF. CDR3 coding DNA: TGTGCCAGCAGTGAAGGCCCGGGAACCGGGGCCAACGTCCTGACTTTC.

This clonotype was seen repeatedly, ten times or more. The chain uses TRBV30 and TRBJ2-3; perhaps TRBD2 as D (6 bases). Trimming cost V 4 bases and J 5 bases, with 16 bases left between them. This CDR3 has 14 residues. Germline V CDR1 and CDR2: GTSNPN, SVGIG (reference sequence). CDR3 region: CAWTGGAVGDTQYF. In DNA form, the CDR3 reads TGTGCCTGGACTGGAGGGGCCGTGGGAGATACGCAGTATTTT.

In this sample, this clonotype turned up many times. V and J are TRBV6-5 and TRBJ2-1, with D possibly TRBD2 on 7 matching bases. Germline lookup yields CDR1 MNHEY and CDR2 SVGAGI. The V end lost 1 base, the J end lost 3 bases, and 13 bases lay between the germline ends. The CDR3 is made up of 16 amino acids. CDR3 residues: CASSYFGGAGYNEQFF. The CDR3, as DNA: TGTGCCAGCAGTTACTTTGGGGGGGCGGGCTACAATGAGCAGTTCTTC.

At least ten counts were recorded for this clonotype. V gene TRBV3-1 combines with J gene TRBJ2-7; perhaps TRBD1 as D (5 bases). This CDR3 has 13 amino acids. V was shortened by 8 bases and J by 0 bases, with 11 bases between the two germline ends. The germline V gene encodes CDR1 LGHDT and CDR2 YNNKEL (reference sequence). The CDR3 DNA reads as TGTGCCAGCGCGACAGTAAACTCCTACGAGCAGTACTTC. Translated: CASATVNSYEQYF.

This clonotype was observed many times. This CDR3 reads CSAREQGGGGYTF. CDR3 nucleotide sequence: TGCAGTGCTAGGGAACAGGGAGGAGGCGGCTACACCTTC. The V and J genes are TRBV20-1 and TRBJ1-2; tentatively, D is TRBD1 (6 bases). V lost 3 bases, J lost 8 bases, and 16 bases lay in between. The CDR3 sequence is 13 residues long. The germline gives CDR1 DFQATT, CDR2 SNEGSKA (reference sequence).

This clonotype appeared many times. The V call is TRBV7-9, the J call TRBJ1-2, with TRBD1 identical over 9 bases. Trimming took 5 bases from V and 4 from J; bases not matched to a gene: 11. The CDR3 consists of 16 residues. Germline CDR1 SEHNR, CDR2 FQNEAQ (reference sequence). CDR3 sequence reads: CASSPVRTGDFYGYTF. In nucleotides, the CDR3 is TGTGCCAGCAGCCCAGTCAGGACAGGGGATTTCTATGGCTACACCTTC.

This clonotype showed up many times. CDR3 nucleotides: TGCGCCAGCAGCCGGGCAGGGGACACTGAAGCTTTCTTT. It translates to CASSRAGDTEAFF. J is TRBJ1-1 and V is TRBV5-1, with D maybe TRBD1 (6 bases). The V gene lost 4 bases and the J gene lost 3 bases, with 10 bases spanning the gap. There are 13 residues in the CDR3. The germline V gene has CDR1 SGHRS and CDR2 YFSETQ.

The CDR3 here is CASSQEGSTSGSDEQYF. The CDR3 DNA reads TGCGCCAGCAGCCAAGAGGGGTCGACTAGCGGGAGTGATGAGCAGTACTTC. The V and J genes are TRBV4-1 and TRBJ2-7, with 12 positions matching TRBD2. The CDR3 extends over 17 amino acids. CDR1 and CDR2 from the germline V gene are MGHRA and YSYEKL. V lost 0 bases to trimming and J lost 7 bases; unmatched junction nucleotides: 10.

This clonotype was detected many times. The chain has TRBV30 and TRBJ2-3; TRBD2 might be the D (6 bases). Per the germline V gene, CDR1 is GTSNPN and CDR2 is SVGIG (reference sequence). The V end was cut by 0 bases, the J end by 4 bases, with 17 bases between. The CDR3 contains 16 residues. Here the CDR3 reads CAWSVLLPRDSDTQYF. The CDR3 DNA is TGTGCCTGGAGTGTACTCCTCCCCCGGGACTCAGATACGCAGTATTTT.

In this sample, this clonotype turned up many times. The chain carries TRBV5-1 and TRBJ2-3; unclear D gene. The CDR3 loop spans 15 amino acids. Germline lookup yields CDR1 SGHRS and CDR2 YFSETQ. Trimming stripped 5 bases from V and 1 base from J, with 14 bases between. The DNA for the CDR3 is TGCGCCAGCAGGCCCCGAACTTCAGGCACAGATACGCAGTATTTT. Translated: CASRPRTSGTDTQYF. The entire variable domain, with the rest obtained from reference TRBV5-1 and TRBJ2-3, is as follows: KAGVTQTPRYLIKTRGQQVTLSCSPISGHRSVSWYQQTPGQGLQFLFEYFSETQRNKGNFPGRFSGRQFSNSRSEMNVSTLELGDSALYLCASRPRTSGTDTQYFGPGTRLTVL.

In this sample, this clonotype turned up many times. CDR3 sequence reads: CASSASGLTDTQYF. The CDR3, as DNA: TGTGCCAGCAGCGCCTCTGGACTCACAGATACGCAGTATTTT. V gene TRBV11-3 combines with J gene TRBJ2-3; D might be TRBD2 (5 bases). The germline gives CDR1 SGHNT, CDR2 YENEEA. Trimming cost V 5 bases and J 2 bases, with 11 bases left between them. The CDR3 sequence is 14 residues long.

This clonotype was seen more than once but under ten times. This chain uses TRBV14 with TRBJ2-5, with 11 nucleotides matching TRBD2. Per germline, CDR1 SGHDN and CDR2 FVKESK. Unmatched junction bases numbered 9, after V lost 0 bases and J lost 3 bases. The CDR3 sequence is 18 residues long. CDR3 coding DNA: TGTGCCAGCAGCCAAGATCCGTGGGCTAGCGGGGGGAAAGAGACCCAGTACTTC. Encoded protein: CASSQDPWASGGKETQYF.

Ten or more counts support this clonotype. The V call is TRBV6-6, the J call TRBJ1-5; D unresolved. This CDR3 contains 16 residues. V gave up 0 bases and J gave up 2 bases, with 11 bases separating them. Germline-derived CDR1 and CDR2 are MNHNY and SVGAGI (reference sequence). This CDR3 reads CASSYSKGRGNQPQHF. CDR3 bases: TGTGCCAGCAGTTACTCGAAGGGAAGAGGCAATCAGCCCCAGCATTTT.

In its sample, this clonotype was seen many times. The CDR3 DNA sequence: TGTGCCAGCAGTAGTCCGGGACAGGGGGCATCTCACGAGCAGTACTTC. Translating it yields CASSSPGQGASHEQYF. The V and J genes are TRBV2 and TRBJ2-7, with 12 bases lining up with TRBD1. With V trimmed by 5 bases and J by 5 bases, 10 bases remained unmatched. The CDR3 has 16 residues. Germline lookup yields CDR1 SNHLY and CDR2 FYNNEI.

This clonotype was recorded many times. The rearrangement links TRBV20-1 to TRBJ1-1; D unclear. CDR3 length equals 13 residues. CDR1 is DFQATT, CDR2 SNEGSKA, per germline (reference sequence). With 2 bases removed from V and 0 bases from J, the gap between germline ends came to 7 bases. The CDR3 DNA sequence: TGCAGTGCTAGACAGATATTGAACACTGAAGCTTTCTTT. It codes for CSARQILNTEAFF.

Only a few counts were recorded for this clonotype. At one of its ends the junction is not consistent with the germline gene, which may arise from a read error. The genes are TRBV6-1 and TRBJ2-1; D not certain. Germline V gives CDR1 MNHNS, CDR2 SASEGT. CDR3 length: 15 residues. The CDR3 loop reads CASSEIPLANNEQLF. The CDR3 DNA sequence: TGTGCCAGCAGTGAAATCCCCCTCGCAAACAATGAGCAGCTCTTC.

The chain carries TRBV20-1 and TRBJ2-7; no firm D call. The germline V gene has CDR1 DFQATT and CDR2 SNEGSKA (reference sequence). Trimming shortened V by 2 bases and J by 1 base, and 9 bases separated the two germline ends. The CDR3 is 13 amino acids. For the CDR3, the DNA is TGCAGTGCTAGATCCGACGCATCCTACGAGCAGTACTTC. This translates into CSARSDASYEQYF.

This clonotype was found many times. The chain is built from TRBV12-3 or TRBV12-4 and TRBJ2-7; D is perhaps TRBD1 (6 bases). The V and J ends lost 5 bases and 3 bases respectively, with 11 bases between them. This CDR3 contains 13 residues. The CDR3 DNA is TGTGCCAGCAGTCCGGGCAGGGGCTACGAGCAGTACTTC. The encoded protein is CASSPGRGYEQYF.

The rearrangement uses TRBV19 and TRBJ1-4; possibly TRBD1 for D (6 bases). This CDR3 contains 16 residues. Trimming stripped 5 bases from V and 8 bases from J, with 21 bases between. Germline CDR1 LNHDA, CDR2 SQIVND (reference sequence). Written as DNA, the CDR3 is TGTGCCAGTAGTGAGCCCTCCGGGGAGGGGGGCGAAAAACTGTTTTTT. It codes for CASSEPSGEGGEKLFF.

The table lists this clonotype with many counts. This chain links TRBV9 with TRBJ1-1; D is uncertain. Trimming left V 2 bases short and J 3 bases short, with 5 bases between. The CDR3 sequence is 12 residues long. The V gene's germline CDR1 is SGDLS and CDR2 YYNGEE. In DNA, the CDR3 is TGTGCCAGCAGCGTCCAGGACACTGAAGCTTTCTTT. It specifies CASSVQDTEAFF. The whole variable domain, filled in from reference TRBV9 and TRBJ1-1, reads DSGVTQTPKHLITATGQRVTLRCSPRSGDLSVYWYQQSLDQGLQFLIQYYNGEERAKGNILERFSAQQFPDLHSELNLSSLELGDSALYFCASSVQDTEAFFGQGTRLTVV.

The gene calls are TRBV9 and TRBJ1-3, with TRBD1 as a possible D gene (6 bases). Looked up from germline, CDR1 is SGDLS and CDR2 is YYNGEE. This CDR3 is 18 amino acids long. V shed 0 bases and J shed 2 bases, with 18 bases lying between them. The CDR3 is CASSVDRGPGTTGNTIYF. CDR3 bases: TGTGCCAGCAGCGTAGATCGGGGGCCAGGGACGACTGGAAACACCATATATTTT.

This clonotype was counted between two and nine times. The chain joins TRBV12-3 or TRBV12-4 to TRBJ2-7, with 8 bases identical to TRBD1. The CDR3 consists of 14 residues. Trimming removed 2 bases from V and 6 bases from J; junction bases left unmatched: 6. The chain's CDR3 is CASSLNQGAIEQYF. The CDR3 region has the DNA TGTGCCAGCAGTTTAAATCAGGGGGCGATCGAGCAGTACTTC.

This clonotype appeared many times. The CDR3 DNA follows: TGTGCCAGCAGTTACTCTGGGAGGACAGGGGCTCTCGAGCAGTACTTC. This encodes CASSYSGRTGALEQYF. The chain has TRBV6-5 and TRBJ2-7; 9 bases fit TRBD1. Germline CDR1 is MNHEY and CDR2 is SVGAGI. After removal of 0 bases from V and 6 bases from J, the junction contained 9 bases not matched to a gene. The CDR3 is made up of 16 amino acids.

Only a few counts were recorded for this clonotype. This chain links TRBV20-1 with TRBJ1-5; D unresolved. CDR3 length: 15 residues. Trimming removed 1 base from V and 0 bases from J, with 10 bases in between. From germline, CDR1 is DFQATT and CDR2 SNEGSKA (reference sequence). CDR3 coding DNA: TGCAGTGCTAGAGGGGAGATTAATAGCAATCAGCCCCAGCATTTT. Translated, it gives CSARGEINSNQPQHF.

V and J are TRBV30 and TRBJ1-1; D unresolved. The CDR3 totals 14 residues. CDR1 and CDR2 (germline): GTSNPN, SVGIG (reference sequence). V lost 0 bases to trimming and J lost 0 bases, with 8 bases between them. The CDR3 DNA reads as TGTGCCTGGAGTGTAGTGCACTTGAACACTGAAGCTTTCTTT. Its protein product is CAWSVVHLNTEAFF. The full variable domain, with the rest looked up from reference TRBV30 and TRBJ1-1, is SQTIHQWPATLVQPVGSPLSLECTVEGTSNPNLYWYRQAAGRGLQLLFYSVGIGQISSEVPQNLSASRPQDRQFILSSKKLLLSDSGFYLCAWSVVHLNTEAFFGQGTRLTVV.

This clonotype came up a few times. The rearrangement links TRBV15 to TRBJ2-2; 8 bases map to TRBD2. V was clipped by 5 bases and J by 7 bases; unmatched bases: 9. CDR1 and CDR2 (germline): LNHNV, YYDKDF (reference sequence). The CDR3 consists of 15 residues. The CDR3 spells CATSPVGGALGELFF. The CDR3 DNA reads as TGTGCCACCAGCCCCGTCGGGGGGGCCCTCGGGGAGCTGTTTTTT.

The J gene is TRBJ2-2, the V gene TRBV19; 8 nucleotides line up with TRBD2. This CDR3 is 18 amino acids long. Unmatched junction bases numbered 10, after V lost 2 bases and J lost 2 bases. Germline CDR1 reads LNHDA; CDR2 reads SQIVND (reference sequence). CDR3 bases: TGTGCCAGTAGTATAATTAGCGGGATAATCCCCAACACCGGGGAGCTGTTTTTT. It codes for CASSIISGIIPNTGELFF.

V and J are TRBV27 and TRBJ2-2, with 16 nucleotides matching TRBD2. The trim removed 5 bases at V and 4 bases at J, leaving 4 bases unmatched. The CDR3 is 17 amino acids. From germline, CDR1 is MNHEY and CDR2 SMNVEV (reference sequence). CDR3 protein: CASSGTSGRAITGELFF. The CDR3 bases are TGTGCCAGCAGTGGGACTAGCGGGAGGGCCATCACCGGGGAGCTGTTTTTT.

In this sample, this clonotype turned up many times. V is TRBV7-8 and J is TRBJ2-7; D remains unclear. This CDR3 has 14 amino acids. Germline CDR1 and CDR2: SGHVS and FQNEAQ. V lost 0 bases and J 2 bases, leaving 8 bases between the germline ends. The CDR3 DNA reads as TGTGCCAGCAGCTTAGCGTGGGCCACCTACGAGCAGTACTTC. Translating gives CASSLAWATYEQYF.